The clone carrying this TCR beta chain came up many times. Ophthalmopathy absent within 18 months of follow-up marked hyperthyroidism as stable. Out of about 9.6 ml of fresh peripheral blood, PBMCs were obtained. Germline-derived CDR1 and CDR2 are LNHNV and YYDKDF (reference sequence). The CDR3 runs 19 residues. The V gene end was trimmed by 0 bases and the J gene end by 3 bases; junction bases not matched to a gene: 13. This sample was included in a study of Graves' ophthalmopathy and Graves' hyperthyroidism. The authors amplified TCR beta CDR3 regions, and they did so from RNA transcripts for repertoire sequencing. RT-PCR in the first round used HTBI primers; a second-round multiplex PCR followed. TCRdb re-called the multiplex PCR reads through MiXCR, storing one row per CDR3 protein. This sample has some 350,000 distinct CDR3 sequences; about 17% occur once, and the top ten carry roughly 2.4%.

Specimen: peripheral blood. The TCR comes from an adult woman with stable Graves' hyperthyroidism. This chain uses TRBV15 with TRBJ2-4, with 8 bases aligning to TRBD2. The CDR3 DNA sequence: TGTGCCACCAGCAGAGATCTCGGGCGAAGCGGGAGTGTCAAAAACATTCAGTACTTC. Translation: CATSRDLGRSGSVKNIQYF.